This T cell receptor beta chain is drawn from a study of cytomegalovirus exposure and HLA in healthy donors. Study-level findings and limits: Serostatus for CMV was the only available immune exposure information. Later on, an analysis showed TCR association rates differing by HLA locus, with DRB1 the most and HLA-C the fewest. In an earlier analysis, about 87% or about 30%: the productive usage of most TCR beta V segments. An ancestry cluster, one associated with Asian ancestry, reportedly showed fewer N-insertions than the 666-donor mean in a later analysis.

The PCR contained 60 Vbeta and 13 Jbeta primers. Clones were read by immunoSEQ multiplex PCR, and TCRdb kept only the in-frame ones, dropping some. There are 180,000 or so clones in the sample; roughly 83% occur only once, and about 2.5% lies in the top ten. The length of the CDR3 is 17 residues. The V gene lost 3 bases and the J gene lost 5 bases, with 21 bases spanning the gap. Germline values: CDR1 KGHSH, CDR2 LQKENI. This clone appeared once. The antigen remains undetermined. The source is a woman aged 50 to 60 in good health and CMV-seronegative. The chain carries TRBV18 and TRBJ2-3; D is possibly TRBD1 (5 bases). Sample: PBMCs. CDR3 in DNA: TGTGCCAGCTCACCGTCCGCCCTCCAGGGTAGTATAGATACGCAGTATTTT. Its protein is CASSPSALQGSIDTQYF.